The next 16 T cell receptor beta chains were all read from a single sample in a study of radiotherapy plus CTLA-4 blockade in lung cancer. Sequencing was performed with immunoSEQ multiplex PCR; in TCRdb, only in-frame clones are kept and a portion is missing. The sample lists about 99,000 clones; about 91% were seen once. Sequenced here: peripheral blood, sampled from a patient treated with radiotherapy plus ipilimumab. Receptor source: a human donor with non-small cell lung cancer that progressed on radiotherapy plus ipilimumab.

The chain combines TRBV6-6 with TRBJ1-1; D remains ambiguous. V gave up 0 bases and J gave up 1 base, with 9 bases separating them. The CDR3 runs to 15 residues. The V gene's germline CDR1 is MNHNY and CDR2 SVGAGI (reference sequence). CDR3 loop: CASSYSTGANTEAFF. CDR3 DNA: TGTGCCAGCAGTTACTCGACGGGCGCGAACACTGAAGCTTTCTTT.

The chain links TRBV4-2 to TRBJ1-1, with 10 bases aligning to TRBD1. The V and J ends lost 7 bases and 0 bases, in that order; junction bases with no gene match: 2. The V gene's germline CDR1 is LGHNA and CDR2 YNFKEQ. This CDR3 is 14 amino acids long. CDR3 bases: TGTGCCAGCAAGGGACAGGGGTTGAACACTGAAGCTTTCTTT. As protein: CASKGQGLNTEAFF.

The V call is TRBV12-2, the J call TRBJ2-1; TRBD2 is the table's D call, not checked against the DNA. TRBV12-2 is recorded as a pseudogene. CDR3 length: 19 residues. The CDR3 protein is CASRLRWGGSGRVSSEQFF. DNA for the CDR3: TGTGCAAGTCGCCTACGTTGGGGTGGGAGCGGTAGGGTATCAAGTGAGCAGTTCTTC.

V usage is TRBV29-1 and J usage is TRBJ2-3, with 7 bases lining up with TRBD1. V lost 2 bases and J lost 5; bases outside the gene matches: 4. CDR1 and CDR2 from the germline V gene are SQVTM and ANQGSEA. The length of the CDR3 is 13 residues. CDR3: CSVEYRGRDTQYF. The DNA of the CDR3 is TGCAGCGTTGAATACAGGGGCCGAGATACGCAGTATTTT.

This rearrangement joins TRBV19 to TRBJ2-1; TRBD1 matches 10 bases. The germline V gene encodes CDR1 LNHDA and CDR2 SQIVND (reference sequence). With 6 bases clipped from V and 9 bases from J, the junction kept 11 bases outside the gene matches. The CDR3 loop spans 15 amino acids. The CDR3 loop is CASRVPGQGFPEQFF. The CDR3 DNA is TGTGCCAGTAGGGTGCCGGGACAGGGGTTTCCTGAGCAGTTCTTC.

This clone was seen more than once but under ten times. The chain is built from TRBV19 and TRBJ1-1; 7 bases are shared with TRBD1. Germline V gene data show CDR1 as LNHDA and CDR2 as SQIVND (reference sequence). The CDR3 spans 13 residues. After removal of 8 bases from V and 2 bases from J, the junction contained 5 bases not matched to a gene. The CDR3 coding sequence is TGTGCCAGTGCCACAGGGGTCAACACTGAAGCTTTCTTT. This codes for CASATGVNTEAFF.

The chain is built from TRBV6-5 and TRBJ2-1; D possibly uses TRBD1 or TRBD2 (5 bases each). The germline V and J ends were trimmed by 3 bases and 5 bases, with 8 bases remaining between them. CDR3 length: 13 amino acids. CDR1 is MNHEY, CDR2 SVGAGI, per germline. CDR3 sequence (DNA): TGTGCCAGCAGTTATTGGGGGAACAATGAGCAGTTCTTC. Encoded protein: CASSYWGNNEQFF.

The chain employs TRBV7-9 and TRBJ1-2; D gene unclear. This CDR3 region has 15 residues. Germline V gene lookup returns CDR1 SEHNR and CDR2 FQNEAQ (reference sequence). V gave up 5 bases and J gave up 1 base, with 14 bases separating them. CDR3 residues: CASSPRRTDNYGYTF. DNA of the CDR3: TGTGCCAGCAGCCCCCGCCGCACAGATAACTATGGCTACACCTTC.

The chain joins TRBV9 to TRBJ2-7; possibly TRBD1 for D (5 bases). Germline V lookup: CDR1 SGDLS, CDR2 YYNGEE. This CDR3 is 15 amino acids long. Between the trimmed V and J ends, which lost 0 bases and 1 base, there was a span of 11 bases. The CDR3 DNA is TGTGCCAGCAGCGTAGCTGTAGGGGCATCCTACGAGCAGTACTTC. Translated: CASSVAVGASYEQYF. Full variable domain (remainder filled in from reference TRBV9 and TRBJ2-7): DSGVTQTPKHLITATGQRVTLRCSPRSGDLSVYWYQQSLDQGLQFLIQYYNGEERAKGNILERFSAQQFPDLHSELNLSSLELGDSALYFCASSVAVGASYEQYFGPGTRLTVT.

The J gene is TRBJ2-1, the V gene TRBV4-2; 7 bases align to TRBD2. The CDR3 spans 17 residues. The V gene end was trimmed by 0 bases and the J gene end by 5 bases; junction bases not matched to a gene: 10. Germline V CDR1 and CDR2: LGHNA, YNFKEQ. The CDR3 nucleotides read TGTGCCAGCAGCCAAGACCCCGTGGGGACTATCAACAATGAGCAGTTCTTC. It codes for CASSQDPVGTINNEQFF.

The chain links TRBV6-1 to TRBJ2-3, with unresolved D. Germline lookup yields CDR1 MNHNS and CDR2 SASEGT. The length of the CDR3 is 15 residues. Trimming removed 3 bases from V and 2 bases from J, with 12 bases in between. In DNA, the CDR3 is TGTGCCAGCAGTGAGGCGCCCGTCGACACAGATACGCAGTATTTT. This sequence encodes CASSEAPVDTDTQYF.

The genes are TRBV29-1 and TRBJ1-1; D is possibly TRBD1 (5 bases). CDR1 is SQVTM and CDR2 is ANQGSEA in the germline V gene. V was trimmed by 6 bases and J by 5 bases, leaving 13 bases between them. This CDR3 has 12 amino acids. The CDR3 DNA reads TGCAGCGTAGCCGGGACGGAGACTGAAGCTTTCTTT. Its translation is CSVAGTETEAFF.

The chain has TRBV18 and TRBJ2-7; no clear D gene. The CDR3 sequence is 13 residues long. CDR1 is KGHSH, CDR2 LQKENI, per germline. V was trimmed by 1 base and J by 3 bases, leaving 7 bases between them. In DNA form, the CDR3 reads TGTGCCAGCTCACCACTGGACGGCTACGAGCAGTACTTC. Translated, it gives CASSPLDGYEQYF. The full variable domain, its missing parts supplied by reference TRBV18 and TRBJ2-7, is NAGVMQNPRHLVRRRGQEARLRCSPMKGHSHVYWYRQLPEEGLKFMVYLQKENIIDESGMPKERFSAEFPKEGPSILRIQQVVRGDSAAYFCASSPLDGYEQYFGPGTRLTVT.

V gene TRBV4-2 combines with J gene TRBJ2-1; tentatively, D is TRBD2 (5 bases). V was trimmed by 0 bases and J by 15 bases, leaving 15 bases between them. Germline CDR1 LGHNA, CDR2 YNFKEQ. CDR3 length: 13 residues. CDR3 region: CASSQDIGLSGFF. The CDR3 coding sequence is TGTGCCAGCAGCCAAGATATTGGACTCTCTGGGTTCTTC.

The CDR3 loop reads CASSPPTSGSMYNEQFF. The CDR3 nucleotides read TGTGCCAGCTCACCACCCACTAGCGGGTCCATGTACAATGAGCAGTTCTTC. The chain links TRBV18 to TRBJ2-1, with 9 bases fitting TRBD2. The CDR3 is made up of 17 amino acids. The V gene end was trimmed by 0 bases and the J gene end by 4 bases; junction bases not matched to a gene: 7. Per the germline V gene, CDR1 is KGHSH and CDR2 is LQKENI.

The CDR3 DNA is TGTGCCAGCAGCGGAGTGACTAATACGCAGTATTTT. Its translation: CASSGVTNTQYF. The rearrangement joins TRBV9 to TRBJ2-3; tentatively, D is TRBD2 (5 bases). V lost 3 bases to trimming and J lost 7 bases, with 9 bases between them. This CDR3 spans 12 amino acids. From germline, CDR1 is SGDLS and CDR2 YYNGEE. The full variable domain, with the rest looked up from reference TRBV9 and TRBJ2-3, is DSGVTQTPKHLITATGQRVTLRCSPRSGDLSVYWYQQSLDQGLQFLIQYYNGEERAKGNILERFSAQQFPDLHSELNLSSLELGDSALYFCASSGVTNTQYFGPGTRLTVL.